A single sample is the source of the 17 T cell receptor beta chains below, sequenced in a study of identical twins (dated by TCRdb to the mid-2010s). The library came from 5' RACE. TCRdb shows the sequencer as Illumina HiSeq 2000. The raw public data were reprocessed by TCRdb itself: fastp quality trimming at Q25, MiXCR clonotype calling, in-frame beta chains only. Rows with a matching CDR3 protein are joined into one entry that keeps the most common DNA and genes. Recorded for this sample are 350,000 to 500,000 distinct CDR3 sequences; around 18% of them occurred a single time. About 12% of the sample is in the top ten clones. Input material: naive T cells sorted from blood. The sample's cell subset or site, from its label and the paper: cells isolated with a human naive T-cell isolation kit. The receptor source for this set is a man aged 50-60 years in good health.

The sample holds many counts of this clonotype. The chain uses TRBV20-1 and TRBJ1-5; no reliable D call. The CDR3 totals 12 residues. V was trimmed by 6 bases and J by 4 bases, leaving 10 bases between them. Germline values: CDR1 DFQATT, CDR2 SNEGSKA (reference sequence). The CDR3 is CSAKPPNQPQHF. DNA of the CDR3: TGCAGTGCCAAGCCCCCAAATCAGCCCCAGCATTTT.

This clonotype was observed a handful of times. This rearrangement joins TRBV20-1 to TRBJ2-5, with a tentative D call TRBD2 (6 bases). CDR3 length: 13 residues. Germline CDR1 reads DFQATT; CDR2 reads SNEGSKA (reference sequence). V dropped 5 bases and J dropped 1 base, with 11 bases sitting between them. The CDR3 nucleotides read TGCAGTGCTCTGGGGACTGGCCAAGAGACCCAGTACTTC. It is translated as CSALGTGQETQYF.

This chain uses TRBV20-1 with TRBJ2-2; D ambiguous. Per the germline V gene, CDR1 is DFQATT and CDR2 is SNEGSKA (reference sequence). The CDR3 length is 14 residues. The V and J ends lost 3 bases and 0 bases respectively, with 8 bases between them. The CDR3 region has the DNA TGCAGTGCTAGTGACCTCGCGAACACCGGGGAGCTGTTTTTT. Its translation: CSASDLANTGELFF.

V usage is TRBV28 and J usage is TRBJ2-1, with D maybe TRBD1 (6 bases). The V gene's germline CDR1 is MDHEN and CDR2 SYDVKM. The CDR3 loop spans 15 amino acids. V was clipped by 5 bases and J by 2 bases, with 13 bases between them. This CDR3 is CASSPTGDTYNEQFF. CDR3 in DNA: TGTGCCAGCAGTCCGACAGGCGATACCTACAATGAGCAGTTCTTC.

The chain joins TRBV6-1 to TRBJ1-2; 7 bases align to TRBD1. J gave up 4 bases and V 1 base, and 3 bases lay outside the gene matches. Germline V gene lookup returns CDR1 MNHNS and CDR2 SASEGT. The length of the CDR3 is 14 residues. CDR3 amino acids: CASSEDPGGYGYTF. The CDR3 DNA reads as TGTGCCAGCAGTGAAGATCCAGGGGGCTATGGCTACACCTTC.

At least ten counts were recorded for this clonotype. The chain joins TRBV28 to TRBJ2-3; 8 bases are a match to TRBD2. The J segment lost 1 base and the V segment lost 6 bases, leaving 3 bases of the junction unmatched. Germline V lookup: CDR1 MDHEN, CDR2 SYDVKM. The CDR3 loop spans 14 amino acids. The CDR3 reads CASRAGGRTDTQYF. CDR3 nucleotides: TGTGCCAGCAGGGCGGGAGGCCGCACAGATACGCAGTATTTT. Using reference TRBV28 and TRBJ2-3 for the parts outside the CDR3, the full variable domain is DVKVTQSSRYLVKRTGEKVFLECVQDMDHENMFWYRQDPGLGLRLIYFSYDVKMKEKGDIPEGYSVSREKKERFSLILESASTNQTSMYLCASRAGGRTDTQYFGPGTRLTVL.

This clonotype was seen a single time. CDR3: CASSLGRLNEKLFF. The CDR3, as DNA: TGCGCCAGCAGCTTGGGGAGGCTTAATGAAAAACTGTTTTTT. The genes are TRBV5-1 and TRBJ1-4; no definite D call. CDR3 length: 14 amino acids. CDR1 SGHRS and CDR2 YFSETQ come from the germline V gene. Trimming removed 0 bases at V and 4 bases at J, with 7 bases between.

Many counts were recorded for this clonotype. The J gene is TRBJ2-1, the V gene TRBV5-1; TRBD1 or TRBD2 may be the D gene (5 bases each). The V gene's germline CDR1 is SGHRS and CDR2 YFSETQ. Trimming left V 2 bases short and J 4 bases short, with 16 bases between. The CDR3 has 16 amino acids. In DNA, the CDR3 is TGCGCCAGCAGCTTTTCAGGGCAGGGACGTTACAATGAGCAGTTCTTC. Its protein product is CASSFSGQGRYNEQFF.

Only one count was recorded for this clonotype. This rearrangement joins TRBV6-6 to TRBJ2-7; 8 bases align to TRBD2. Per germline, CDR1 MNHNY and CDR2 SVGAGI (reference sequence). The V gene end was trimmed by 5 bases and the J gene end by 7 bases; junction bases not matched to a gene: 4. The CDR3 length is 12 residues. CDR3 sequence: CASSSGGGEQYF. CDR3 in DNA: TGTGCCAGCAGTAGCGGGGGTGGAGAGCAGTACTTC.

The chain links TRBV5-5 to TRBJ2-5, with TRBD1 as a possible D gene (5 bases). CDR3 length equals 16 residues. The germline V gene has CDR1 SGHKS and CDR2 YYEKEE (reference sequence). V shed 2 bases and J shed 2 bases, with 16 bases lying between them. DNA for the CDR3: TGTGCCAGCAGCTTCGGTGATCAGGGTAGACAAGAGACCCAGTACTTC. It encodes CASSFGDQGRQETQYF.

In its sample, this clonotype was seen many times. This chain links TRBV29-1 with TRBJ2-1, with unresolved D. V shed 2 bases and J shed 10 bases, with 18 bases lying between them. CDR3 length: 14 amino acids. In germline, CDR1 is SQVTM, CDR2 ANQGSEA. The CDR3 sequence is CSVERVAVSWEQFF. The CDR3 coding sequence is TGCAGCGTTGAAAGGGTGGCGGTATCCTGGGAGCAGTTCTTC.

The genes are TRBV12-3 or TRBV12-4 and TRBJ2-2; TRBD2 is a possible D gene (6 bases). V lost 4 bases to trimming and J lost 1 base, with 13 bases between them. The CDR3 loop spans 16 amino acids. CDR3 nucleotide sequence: TGTGCCAGCAGTTCCCGACTAGGTCGGAACACCGGGGAGCTGTTTTTT. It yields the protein CASSSRLGRNTGELFF.

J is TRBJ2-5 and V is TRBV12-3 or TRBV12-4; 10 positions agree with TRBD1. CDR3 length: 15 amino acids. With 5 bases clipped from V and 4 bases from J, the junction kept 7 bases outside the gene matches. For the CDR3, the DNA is TGTGCCAGCAGTACAAGGCGGACAGGGGGAGAGACCCAGTACTTC. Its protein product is CASSTRRTGGETQYF.

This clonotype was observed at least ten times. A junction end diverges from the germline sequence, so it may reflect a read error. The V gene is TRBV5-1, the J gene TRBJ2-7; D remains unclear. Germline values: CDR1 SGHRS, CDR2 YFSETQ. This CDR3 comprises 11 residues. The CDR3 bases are TGTGCCAGCAGCTTAGGATTTGAGCAGTACTTC. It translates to CASSLGFEQYF.

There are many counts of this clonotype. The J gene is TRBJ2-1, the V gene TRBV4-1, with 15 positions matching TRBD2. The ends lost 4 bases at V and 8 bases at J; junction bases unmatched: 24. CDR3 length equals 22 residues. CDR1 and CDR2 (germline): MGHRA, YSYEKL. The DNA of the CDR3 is TGCGCCAGCAGCCCGCCGGGGAGGGGACTAGGACTAGCGGGAGGGCCTGTGGATGAGCAGTTCTTC. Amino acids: CASSPPGRGLGLAGGPVDEQFF.

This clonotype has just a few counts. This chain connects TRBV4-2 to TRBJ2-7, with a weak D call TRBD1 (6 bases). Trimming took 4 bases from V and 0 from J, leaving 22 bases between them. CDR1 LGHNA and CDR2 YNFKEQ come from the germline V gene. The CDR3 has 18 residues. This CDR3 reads CASSRQVGFGLSSYEQYF. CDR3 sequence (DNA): TGTGCCAGCAGCCGACAGGTGGGATTCGGGCTATCCTCCTACGAGCAGTACTTC.

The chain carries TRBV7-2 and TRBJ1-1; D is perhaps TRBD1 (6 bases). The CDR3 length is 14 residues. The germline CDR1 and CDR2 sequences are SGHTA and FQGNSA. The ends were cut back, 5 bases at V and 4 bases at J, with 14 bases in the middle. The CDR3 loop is CASSPTGYATEAFF. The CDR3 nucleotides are TGTGCCAGCAGCCCAACAGGGTATGCCACTGAAGCTTTCTTT.